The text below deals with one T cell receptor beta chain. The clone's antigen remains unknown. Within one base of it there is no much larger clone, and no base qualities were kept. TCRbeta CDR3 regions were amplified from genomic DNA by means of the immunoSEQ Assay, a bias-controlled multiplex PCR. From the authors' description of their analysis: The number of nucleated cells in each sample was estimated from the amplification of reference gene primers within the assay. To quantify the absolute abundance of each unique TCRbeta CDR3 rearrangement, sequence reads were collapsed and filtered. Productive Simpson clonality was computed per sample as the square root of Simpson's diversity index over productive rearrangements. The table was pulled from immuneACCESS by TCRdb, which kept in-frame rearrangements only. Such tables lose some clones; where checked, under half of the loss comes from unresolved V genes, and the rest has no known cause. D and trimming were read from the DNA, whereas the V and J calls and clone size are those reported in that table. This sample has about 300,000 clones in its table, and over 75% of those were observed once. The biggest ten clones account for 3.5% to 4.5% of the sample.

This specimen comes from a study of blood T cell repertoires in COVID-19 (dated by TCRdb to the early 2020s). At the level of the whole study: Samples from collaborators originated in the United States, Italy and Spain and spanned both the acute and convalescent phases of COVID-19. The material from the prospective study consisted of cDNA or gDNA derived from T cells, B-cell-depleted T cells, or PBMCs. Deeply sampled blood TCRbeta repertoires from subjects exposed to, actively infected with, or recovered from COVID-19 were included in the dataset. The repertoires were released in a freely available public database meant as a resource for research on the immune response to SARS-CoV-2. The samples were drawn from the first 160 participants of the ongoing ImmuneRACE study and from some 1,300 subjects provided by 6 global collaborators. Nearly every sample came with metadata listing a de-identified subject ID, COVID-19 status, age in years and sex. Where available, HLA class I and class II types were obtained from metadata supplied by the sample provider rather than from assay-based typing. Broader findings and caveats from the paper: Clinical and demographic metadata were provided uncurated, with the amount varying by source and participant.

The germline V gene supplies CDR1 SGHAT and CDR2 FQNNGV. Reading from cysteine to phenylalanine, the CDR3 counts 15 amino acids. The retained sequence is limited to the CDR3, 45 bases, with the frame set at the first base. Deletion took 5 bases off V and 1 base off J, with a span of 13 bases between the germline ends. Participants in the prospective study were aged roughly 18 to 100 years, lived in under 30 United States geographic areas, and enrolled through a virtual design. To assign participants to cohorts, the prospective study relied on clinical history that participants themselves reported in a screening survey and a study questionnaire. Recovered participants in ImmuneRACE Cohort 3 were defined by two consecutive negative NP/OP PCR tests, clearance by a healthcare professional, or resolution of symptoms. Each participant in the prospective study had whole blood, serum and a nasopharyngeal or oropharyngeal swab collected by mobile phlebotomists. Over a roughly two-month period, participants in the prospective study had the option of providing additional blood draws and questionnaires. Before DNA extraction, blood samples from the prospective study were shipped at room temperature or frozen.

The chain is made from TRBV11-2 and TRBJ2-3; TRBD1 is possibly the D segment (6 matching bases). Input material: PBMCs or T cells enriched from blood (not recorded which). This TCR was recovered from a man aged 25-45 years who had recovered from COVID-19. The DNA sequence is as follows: TGTGCCAGCAGCCACACAGGGTTTGGCACAGATACGCAGTATTTT. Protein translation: CASSHTGFGTDTQYF.